The 13 T cell receptor beta chains given below trace back to one sample, sequenced in a study of T-cell memory formation after mild COVID-19. Each CDR3 protein is one row after TCRdb ran MiXCR on the 5' RACE reads. The profile shows about 610,000 distinct CDR3 sequences, about 18% of them singletons. Sequenced sample: PBMCs or a T cell subset sorted from them (not recorded which). The receptors shown here come from an adult woman who had mild COVID-19 (a few samples of this study predate the infection). Cell type and time point are not known.

V is TRBV30 and J is TRBJ2-7, with D possibly called TRBD1 or TRBD2 (5 bases each). V gave up 1 base and J gave up 2 bases, with 12 bases separating them. Germline V gene data show CDR1 as GTSNPN and CDR2 as SVGIG (reference sequence). The CDR3 length is 14 residues. Written as DNA, the CDR3 is TGTGCCTGGAGTGGGTATCGGGGCCCCTACGAGCAGTACTTC. Translated, it gives CAWSGYRGPYEQYF.

The chain links TRBV7-9 to TRBJ2-5, with TRBD2 matching 10 bases. The CDR3 contains 18 residues. Germline V gives CDR1 SEHNR, CDR2 FQNEAQ (reference sequence). V shed 3 bases, J shed 3 bases, and the junction held 13 bases outside the gene matches. CDR3 amino acids: CASSFALAGRVPKETQYF. The CDR3 coding sequence is TGTGCCAGCAGCTTCGCACTAGCGGGACGAGTACCAAAAGAGACCCAGTACTTC.

This clonotype was picked up a small number of times. The chain joins TRBV4-2 to TRBJ2-1; the D gene is possibly TRBD1 (5 bases). Trimming cost V 5 bases and J 6 bases, with 20 bases left between them. Germline V gene sequence: CDR1 LGHNA, CDR2 YNFKEQ. This CDR3 comprises 16 residues. The CDR3 DNA sequence: TGTGCCAGCAGCACAGAACAAGGGGCCTTTATCAATGAGCAGTTCTTC. Translated: CASSTEQGAFINEQFF.

A few counts support this clonotype. The rearrangement links TRBV20-1 to TRBJ2-2, with 9 bases matching TRBD2. The CDR3 extends over 15 amino acids. Per germline, CDR1 DFQATT and CDR2 SNEGSKA (reference sequence). V lost 7 bases, J lost 4 bases, and 10 bases stayed unmatched. CDR3 protein: CSVKRAGGVTGELFF. CDR3 nucleotide sequence: TGCAGTGTCAAAAGAGCGGGAGGAGTCACCGGGGAGCTGTTTTTT.

This clonotype has only a few counts. The CDR3 loop is CASSFLWTSGGENTGELFF. The CDR3 DNA sequence: TGTGCCAGCAGCTTCCTATGGACTAGCGGGGGAGAGAACACCGGGGAGCTGTTTTTT. The V and J genes are TRBV11-2 and TRBJ2-2, with 13 bases matching TRBD2. The CDR3 loop spans 19 amino acids. Germline-derived CDR1 and CDR2 are SGHAT and FQNNGV. V lost 3 bases to trimming and J lost 1 base; unmatched junction nucleotides: 8.

This clonotype was picked up a small number of times. This CDR3 reads CASSFLGGYGYTF. CDR3 DNA sequence: TGTGCCAGCAGTTTTCTAGGGGGCTATGGCTACACCTTC. The V gene is TRBV27, the J gene TRBJ1-2; D perhaps matches TRBD1 (6 bases). The germline V gene encodes CDR1 MNHEY and CDR2 SMNVEV (reference sequence). The V end lost 3 bases, the J end lost 4 bases, and 9 bases lay between the germline ends. This CDR3 is 13 amino acids long.

V is TRBV18 and J is TRBJ2-7; D perhaps matches TRBD2 (5 bases). The germline V gene encodes CDR1 KGHSH and CDR2 LQKENI. The V and J ends lost 1 base and 3 bases respectively, with 16 bases between them. This CDR3 contains 16 residues. This chain's CDR3 is CASSPRERTSRYEQYF. The CDR3 nucleotides read TGTGCCAGCTCACCACGGGAGAGAACTAGTCGCTACGAGCAGTACTTC.

The CDR3 region has the DNA TGTGCCAGCAGCTCCTTATCGGAAGGGGGGAACTATGGCTACACCTTC. Protein: CASSSLSEGGNYGYTF. The rearrangement joins TRBV6-2 or TRBV6-3 to TRBJ1-2; perhaps TRBD1 as D (6 bases). Germline CDR1 reads MNHEY; CDR2 reads SVGEGT. V gave up 6 bases and J gave up 2 bases, with 19 bases separating them. This CDR3 is 16 amino acids long.

The sample holds a few counts of this clonotype. The gene calls are TRBV24-1 and TRBJ2-1; 13 bases agree with TRBD2. Germline CDR1 reads KGHDR; CDR2 reads SFDVKD. J was trimmed by 4 bases and V by 0 bases; bases with no gene match: 5. There are 18 residues in the CDR3. The CDR3 here is CATSDLTTSGRGYNEQFF. CDR3 bases: TGTGCCACCAGTGATTTGACCACTAGCGGGAGGGGTTACAATGAGCAGTTCTTC.

This clonotype was seen a few times. The rearrangement links TRBV5-1 to TRBJ2-7, with 12 bases fitting TRBD2. V shed 0 bases, J shed 6 bases, and the junction held 7 bases outside the gene matches. CDR1 SGHRS and CDR2 YFSETQ come from the germline V gene. There are 16 residues in the CDR3. This chain's CDR3 is CASSLVGLAGGAEQYF. For the CDR3, the DNA is TGCGCCAGCAGCTTGGTGGGACTAGCGGGTGGAGCCGAGCAGTACTTC.

This clonotype was detected ten times or more. The chain employs TRBV9 and TRBJ2-5, with TRBD2 matching 8 bases. The CDR3 sequence is 16 residues long. Germline-derived CDR1 and CDR2 are SGDLS and YYNGEE. J gave up 5 bases and V 0 bases, and 9 bases lay outside the gene matches. In DNA, the CDR3 is TGTGCCAGCAGCGTAGTAGGTAGCGGGGCGGAGGAGACCCAGTACTTC. This encodes CASSVVGSGAEETQYF.

The chain has TRBV20-1 and TRBJ2-2; D unclear. Trimming took 2 bases from V and 6 from J, leaving 10 bases between them. The length of the CDR3 is 13 residues. Germline lookup yields CDR1 DFQATT and CDR2 SNEGSKA (reference sequence). CDR3 nucleotide sequence: TGCAGTGCTAGATGGGGATCTCCCGGGGAGCTGTTTTTT. Protein: CSARWGSPGELFF.

This clonotype was recorded a few times. The chain couples TRBV7-3 to TRBJ2-3; 12 bases line up with TRBD1. CDR1 is SGHTA and CDR2 is FQGTGA in the germline V gene. This CDR3 spans 19 amino acids. The J segment lost 1 base and the V segment lost 2 bases, leaving 10 bases of the junction unmatched. The CDR3 DNA is TGTGCCAGCAGCTTACTGGGGACAGGGGGCCCCCCTGGCACAGATACGCAGTATTTT. Protein product: CASSLLGTGGPPGTDTQYF.